This T cell receptor (beta chain) is drawn from a study of cytomegalovirus exposure and HLA in healthy donors. The overall study: Prior work identified 100 million to 130 million unique TCR beta sequences in around 170 million T cells. From donors who were HLA-typed, an early data release held around 85 million unique TCRs.

Study-wide points: Across donors, presence/absence analyses took sequencing depth to be roughly uniform. The authors enumerated over 150 TCR beta chains as linked to cytomegalovirus.

Primers for the PCR totalled 60 Vbeta and 13 Jbeta. The assay was immunoSEQ multiplex PCR, and TCRdb's table has in-frame clones only and misses some. The table shows approximately 100,000 clones, with approximately 80% occurring only once. The CDR3 is made up of 11 amino acids. With 6 bases removed from V and 5 bases from J, the gap between germline ends came to 8 bases. Germline values: CDR1 MNHNY, CDR2 SVGAGI (reference sequence). In the case of this clone: The antigen remains undetermined.

The sequencing sample was made of PBMCs. This sequence originates from a man in his fifties or sixties in good health and CMV-seronegative. The chain carries TRBV6-6 and TRBJ2-7; D is possibly TRBD1 (5 bases). The CDR3 loop reads CASRSTDEQYF. The CDR3 DNA is TGTGCCAGCAGATCGACAGACGAGCAGTACTTC.